These 16 T cell receptor beta chains were sequenced from one sample in a study of CD8 T cells in ankylosing spondylitis. Study results and limitations: Ankylosing spondylitis blood appeared to be characterized by a TCR beta motif of several highly homologous variants.

Their recognized antigens are unknown. From the 5' RACE reads, TCRdb called clonotypes with MiXCR, one entry per CDR3 protein. The table has about 540,000 distinct CDR3 sequences, roughly 13% seen once. Sequencing was carried out using blood, either unsorted or a sorted T cell fraction (not recorded which). These receptors came from a male donor with ankylosing spondylitis.

This rearrangement joins TRBV20-1 to TRBJ2-1; tentative D call: TRBD2 (6 bases). This CDR3 has 13 amino acids. CDR1 DFQATT and CDR2 SNEGSKA come from the germline V gene (reference sequence). V was shortened by 6 bases and J by 4 bases, with 13 bases between the two germline ends. The CDR3 region is CSALGLSYNEQFF. CDR3 in DNA: TGCAGTGCCCTAGGACTATCGTACAATGAGCAGTTCTTC.

This clonotype was detected ten times or more. The chain combines TRBV10-3 with TRBJ2-1, with 9 bases identical to TRBD2. V lost 2 bases to trimming and J lost 5 bases; unmatched junction nucleotides: 4. This CDR3 comprises 15 residues. The germline gives CDR1 ENHRY, CDR2 SYGVKD. CDR3 DNA sequence: TGTGCCATCAGTGAGCAGCTAGCGGGGAACAATGAGCAGTTCTTC. This gives the protein CAISEQLAGNNEQFF.

This clonotype was counted between two and nine times. The chain has TRBV2 and TRBJ1-1; tentatively, D is TRBD1 (5 bases). The CDR3 loop spans 14 amino acids. Germline V gene data show CDR1 as SNHLY and CDR2 as FYNNEI. Trimming took off 8 bases at V and 1 base at J, with 14 bases between the two ends. The CDR3 protein is CASLAQGGNTEAFF. The CDR3 nucleotides read TGTGCCAGCTTAGCGCAGGGTGGGAACACTGAAGCTTTCTTT.

V usage is TRBV6-5 and J usage is TRBJ1-5, with 8 positions matching TRBD1. The CDR3 runs to 18 residues. CDR1 MNHEY and CDR2 SVGAGI come from the germline V gene. The trim removed 5 bases at V and 1 base at J, leaving 13 bases unmatched. The DNA of the CDR3 is TGTGCCAGCAGTCTACCAAACTCAGGGGGCGCGAGCAATCAGCCCCAGCATTTT. Protein: CASSLPNSGGASNQPQHF.

This clonotype appeared a few times. The rearrangement links TRBV7-8 to TRBJ2-1, with 12 bases matching TRBD2. V was clipped by 2 bases and J by 5 bases; unmatched bases: 13. The CDR3 spans 19 residues. Germline lookup yields CDR1 SGHVS and CDR2 FQNEAQ. The CDR3 region is CASSLPPRLAGVWDNEQFF. CDR3 nucleotide sequence: TGTGCCAGCAGCTTACCTCCCCGACTAGCGGGAGTGTGGGACAATGAGCAGTTCTTC.

The V gene is TRBV5-1, the J gene TRBJ2-3; 12 bases are shared with TRBD2. This CDR3 has 17 residues. Trimming took 0 bases from V and 6 from J; bases not matched to a gene: 8. Germline V CDR1 and CDR2: SGHRS, YFSETQ. The CDR3 region is CASSLASSGRAGDTQYF. The CDR3 DNA is TGCGCCAGCAGCTTGGCCTCTAGCGGGAGGGCCGGGGATACGCAGTATTTT. Full variable domain (remainder filled in from reference TRBV5-1 and TRBJ2-3): KAGVTQTPRYLIKTRGQQVTLSCSPISGHRSVSWYQQTPGQGLQFLFEYFSETQRNKGNFPGRFSGRQFSNSRSEMNVSTLELGDSALYLCASSLASSGRAGDTQYFGPGTRLTVL.

This sequence joins TRBV5-1 and TRBJ1-1; TRBD1 agrees at 7 bases. V shed 6 bases and J 2 bases; nucleotides not matched to a gene: 7. Germline-derived CDR1 and CDR2 are SGHRS and YFSETQ. The CDR3 runs 14 residues. In DNA, the CDR3 is TGCGCCAGCACCGCCGGGACAGTTAACACTGAAGCTTTCTTT. Its translation is CASTAGTVNTEAFF.

The V call is TRBV7-2, the J call TRBJ2-7, with a possible D match to TRBD1 (6 bases). This CDR3 region has 15 residues. Between the trimmed V and J ends, which lost 1 base and 6 bases, there was a span of 16 bases. The V gene's germline CDR1 is SGHTA and CDR2 FQGNSA. As DNA, the CDR3 is TGTGCCAGCAGCTTAGATGGTTCCAGGGGTCGCGAGCAGTACTTC. This translates into CASSLDGSRGREQYF.

The gene calls are TRBV20-1 and TRBJ2-1; D possibly uses TRBD1 or TRBD2 (6 bases each). Trimming cost V 5 bases and J 7 bases, with 9 bases left between them. CDR3 size: 11 residues. The V gene's germline CDR1 is DFQATT and CDR2 SNEGSKA (reference sequence). Here the CDR3 reads CSARGQNEQFF. CDR3 in DNA: TGCAGTGCTCGGGGGCAGAATGAGCAGTTCTTC.

V gene TRBV5-1 combines with J gene TRBJ1-2; D gene unclear. This CDR3 contains 13 residues. Germline V lookup: CDR1 SGHRS, CDR2 YFSETQ. Trimming removed 0 bases from V and 7 bases from J, with 10 bases in between. The CDR3 reads CASSLESGTGYTF. The DNA for the CDR3 is TGCGCCAGCAGCTTGGAGTCGGGCACTGGCTACACCTTC. Filled out from reference TRBV5-1 and TRBJ1-2, the complete variable domain reads KAGVTQTPRYLIKTRGQQVTLSCSPISGHRSVSWYQQTPGQGLQFLFEYFSETQRNKGNFPGRFSGRQFSNSRSEMNVSTLELGDSALYLCASSLESGTGYTFGSGTRLTVV.

In this sample, this clonotype turned up a few times. V is TRBV11-2 and J is TRBJ2-1; 13 nucleotides agree with TRBD2. The V gene end was trimmed by 5 bases and the J gene end by 9 bases; junction bases not matched to a gene: 7. Germline-derived CDR1 and CDR2 are SGHAT and FQNNGV. This CDR3 is 15 amino acids long. DNA of the CDR3: TGTGCCAGCAGCCACACTAGCGGGAGGGCCGGTGAGCAGTTCTTC. Amino acids: CASSHTSGRAGEQFF. The full variable domain, with the rest looked up from reference TRBV11-2 and TRBJ2-1, is EAGVAQSPRYKIIEKRQSVAFWCNPISGHATLYWYQQILGQGPKLLIQFQNNGVVDDSQLPKDRFSAERLKGVDSTLKIQPAKLEDSAVYLCASSHTSGRAGEQFFGPGTRLTVL.

The chain employs TRBV10-3 and TRBJ2-3, with 7 bases identical to TRBD2. The CDR3 consists of 14 residues. In germline, CDR1 is ENHRY, CDR2 SYGVKD. V gave up 8 bases and J gave up 1 base; unmatched junction bases: 6. CDR3 nucleotide sequence: TGTGCCATCGGGGGGGGAGAGCGCACAGATACGCAGTATTTT. This sequence encodes CAIGGGERTDTQYF.

This clonotype appeared a few times. The chain couples TRBV20-1 to TRBJ1-1; 8 nucleotides agree with TRBD1. Losses at the gene ends were 7 bases for V and 4 bases for J; bases not matched to a gene: 11. The CDR3 runs to 14 residues. CDR1 DFQATT and CDR2 SNEGSKA come from the germline V gene (reference sequence). CDR3 region: CSVKDRETFTEAFF. CDR3 nucleotides: TGCAGTGTTAAGGACAGGGAGACATTCACTGAAGCTTTCTTT.

Ten or more counts support this clonotype. V usage is TRBV5-1 and J usage is TRBJ2-1; 12 bases line up with TRBD2. J lost 0 bases, V lost 4 bases, and 5 bases had no gene match. The CDR3 extends over 17 amino acids. The germline CDR1 and CDR2 sequences are SGHRS and YFSETQ. The chain's CDR3 is CASSPWTSGTSYNEQFF. The CDR3 nucleotides are TGCGCCAGCAGCCCATGGACTAGCGGGACCTCCTACAATGAGCAGTTCTTC.

The rearrangement joins TRBV5-5 to TRBJ2-2; 10 bases fit TRBD2. Germline V gives CDR1 SGHKS, CDR2 YYEKEE (reference sequence). V lost 2 bases, J lost 4 bases, and 5 bases stayed unmatched. The CDR3 has 16 amino acids. CDR3 bases: TGTGCCAGCAGCTTACTAGCGGGGATACTCACCGGGGAGCTGTTTTTT. Protein sequence: CASSLLAGILTGELFF.

The chain recombines TRBV9 with TRBJ2-3, with D possibly called TRBD1 or TRBD2 (6 bases each). V dropped 1 base and J dropped 0 bases, with 9 bases sitting between them. The CDR3 extends over 15 amino acids. Germline CDR1 SGDLS, CDR2 YYNGEE. CDR3 loop: CASSVRGVSTDTQYF. For the CDR3, the DNA is TGTGCCAGCAGCGTAAGGGGGGTGAGCACAGATACGCAGTATTTT. The full variable domain, with the rest looked up from reference TRBV9 and TRBJ2-3, is DSGVTQTPKHLITATGQRVTLRCSPRSGDLSVYWYQQSLDQGLQFLIQYYNGEERAKGNILERFSAQQFPDLHSELNLSSLELGDSALYFCASSVRGVSTDTQYFGPGTRLTVL.